This is a list of T cell receptor beta chains from one sample in a study of blood T cell repertoires in COVID-19. Sequencing used immunoSEQ multiplex PCR; TCRdb keeps in-frame clones, though not all of them. This table has hundreds of thousands of clones, about 82% appearing once. The sequenced material came from peripheral blood. These receptors were obtained from a woman between 50 and 59 years old with active or convalescent COVID-19. Both conserved end residues are part of each CDR3. D genes are given only for firm matches. Rows may omit the clone size; those that give it use once, few, many or a size class.

V gene: TRBV19
clone size: NA
D gene: NA
J gene: TRBJ1-2
CDR3 DNA: TGTGCCAGTAGCCTACTCAGGGGCGGGTCTGGCTACACCTTC
CDR3 protein: CASSLLRGGSGYTF

V gene: TRBV6-5
clone size: NA
D gene: TRBD1
J gene: TRBJ1-1
CDR3 DNA: TGTGCCAGCAGATCGCGGGACAGGGGCACTGAAGCTTTCTTT
CDR3 protein: CASRSRDRGTEAFF

V gene: TRBV28
clone size: NA
D gene: NA
J gene: TRBJ1-5
CDR3 DNA: TGTGCCAGCAGAGAGTTAAGGCTAGATCAGCCCCAGCATTTT
CDR3 protein: CASRELRLDQPQHF

V gene: TRBV7-2
clone size: once
D gene: NA
J gene: TRBJ2-7
CDR3 DNA: TGTGCCAGCAGCTTAATGGCCATCGGGCTAGCCGAGCAGTACTTC
CDR3 protein: CASSLMAIGLAEQYF

V gene: TRBV5-1
clone size: once
D gene: TRBD1
J gene: TRBJ1-5
CDR3 DNA: TGCGCCAGCAGCTGGACAGGGGACGATCAGCCCCAGCATTTT
CDR3 protein: CASSWTGDDQPQHF

V gene: TRBV19
clone size: NA
D gene: NA
J gene: TRBJ2-7
CDR3 DNA: TGTGCCAGTAGTATAGATTACGCACTAGCCTACGAGCAGTACTTC
CDR3 protein: CASSIDYALAYEQYF

V gene: TRBV30
clone size: few
D gene: NA
J gene: TRBJ1-5
CDR3 DNA: TGTGCCTGGTCTCGGGGTAGCCGGAGTCAGCCCCAGCATTTT
CDR3 protein: CAWSRGSRSQPQHF

V gene: TRBV19
clone size: NA
D gene: NA
J gene: TRBJ1-2
CDR3 DNA: TGTGCCAGTAGTATGGGCCGGAATTATGGCTACACCTTC
CDR3 protein: CASSMGRNYGYTF

V gene: TRBV6-5
clone size: NA
D gene: NA
J gene: TRBJ1-5
CDR3 DNA: TGTGCCAGCAATCAGGGGTCTACTATCAATCAGCCCCAGCATTTT
CDR3 protein: CASNQGSTINQPQHF

V gene: TRBV28
clone size: NA
D gene: NA
J gene: TRBJ1-4
CDR3 DNA: TGTGCCAGCAGCACTAGGACGTTAGCGGAAAAACTGTTTTTT
CDR3 protein: CASSTRTLAEKLFF

V gene: TRBV19
clone size: once
D gene: NA
J gene: TRBJ2-7
CDR3 DNA: TGTGCCAGTAGTATCCGACAGAGCGAGCAGTACTTC
CDR3 protein: CASSIRQSEQYF

V gene: TRBV6-5
clone size: once
D gene: TRBD1
J gene: TRBJ2-5
CDR3 DNA: TGTGCCAGCAGTTACTACGGACAGGCCCAAGAGACCCAGTACTTC
CDR3 protein: CASSYYGQAQETQYF

V gene: TRBV28
clone size: NA
D gene: TRBD2
J gene: TRBJ2-1
CDR3 DNA: TGTGCCAGCGGCGAGGGACTAGCGAGAAATGAGCAGTTCTTC
CDR3 protein: CASGEGLARNEQFF

V gene: TRBV6-5
clone size: NA
D gene: TRBD2
J gene: TRBJ2-2
CDR3 DNA: TGTGCCAGCAGTTCCAGGACTAGGATGGAGCTGTTTTTT
CDR3 protein: CASSSRTRMELFF

V gene: TRBV19
clone size: NA
D gene: TRBD2
J gene: TRBJ2-7
CDR3 DNA: TGTGCCAGTAGTATGGGAGCGGGGGAGCAGTACTTC
CDR3 protein: CASSMGAGEQYF

V gene: TRBV6-2/TRBV6-3
clone size: NA
D gene: TRBD1
J gene: TRBJ2-2
CDR3 DNA: TGTGCCAGCAGTTACCGACTGGAAAGGACAGGGCCAGTCACCGGGGAGCTGTTTTTT
CDR3 protein: CASSYRLERTGPVTGELFF

V gene: TRBV24-1
clone size: NA
D gene: TRBD1
J gene: TRBJ2-3
CDR3 DNA: TGTGCCACCAGTGATGCATCGGGACAGGGGCCAGATACGCAGTATTTT
CDR3 protein: CATSDASGQGPDTQYF

V gene: TRBV11-3
clone size: NA
D gene: TRBD2
J gene: TRBJ2-3
CDR3 DNA: TGTGCCAGCAGCCCTGGACCCGAGATACTAGCGGGTATAATAGGGGGGCAGTATTTT
CDR3 protein: CASSPGPEILAGIIGGQYF

V gene: TRBV5-1
clone size: few
D gene: TRBD2
J gene: TRBJ2-1
CDR3 DNA: TGCGCCTCGACTAGCGGGAGGGCCATTTCCAATGAGCAGTTCTTC
CDR3 protein: CASTSGRAISNEQFF

V gene: TRBV7-6
clone size: NA
D gene: TRBD1
J gene: TRBJ1-2
CDR3 DNA: TGTGCCAGCAGCTTAGCCGCCGCCGGTGGGACAGGGAATTATGGCTACACCTTC
CDR3 protein: CASSLAAAGGTGNYGYTF

V gene: TRBV9
clone size: NA
D gene: NA
J gene: TRBJ2-2
CDR3 DNA: TGTGCCAGCAGCGTAGTTCGGGAGCCCACCGGGGAGCTGTTTTTT
CDR3 protein: CASSVVREPTGELFF

V gene: TRBV5-4
clone size: once
D gene: NA
J gene: TRBJ2-3
CDR3 DNA: TGTGCCAGCAGCTCACGGGATCGCACAGATACGCAGTATTTT
CDR3 protein: CASSSRDRTDTQYF

V gene: TRBV30
clone size: NA
D gene: NA
J gene: TRBJ1-5
CDR3 DNA: TGTGCCTGGAGTGGAGGGGGAAGCAATCAGCCCCAGCATTTT
CDR3 protein: CAWSGGGSNQPQHF

V gene: TRBV10-3
clone size: NA
D gene: TRBD1
J gene: TRBJ1-2
CDR3 DNA: TGTGCCATCAGCAGGGGGACTCCGGCTTTTACAACTGAGGGGTCTGGCTACACCTTC
CDR3 protein: CAISRGTPAFTTEGSGYTF

V gene: TRBV30
clone size: NA
D gene: TRBD2
J gene: TRBJ2-7
CDR3 DNA: TGTGCCTGGAATGGTGAGCGGGAGGGAACCTACGAGCAGTACTTC
CDR3 protein: CAWNGEREGTYEQYF

V gene: TRBV7-2
clone size: NA
D gene: TRBD2
J gene: TRBJ2-2
CDR3 DNA: TGTGCCAGCACGGGACTAGCGGGAAGCACCGGGGAGCTGTTTTTT
CDR3 protein: CASTGLAGSTGELFF

V gene: TRBV28
clone size: NA
D gene: TRBD2
J gene: TRBJ2-1
CDR3 DNA: TGTGCCAGCAGCCCACCAGGACTAGCGGGATTCAATGAGCAGTTCTTC
CDR3 protein: CASSPPGLAGFNEQFF

V gene: TRBV18
clone size: few
D gene: NA
J gene: TRBJ2-7
CDR3 DNA: TGTGCCAGCTCACCACGGGCTGATTGGACATCTTCCTACTTC
CDR3 protein: CASSPRADWTSSYF

V gene: TRBV10-3
clone size: once
D gene: NA
J gene: TRBJ1-1
CDR3 DNA: TGTGCCATCAGTGAGGAAGTGAGTACTGAAGCTTTCTTT
CDR3 protein: CAISEEVSTEAFF

V gene: TRBV19
clone size: NA
D gene: TRBD2
J gene: TRBJ2-5
CDR3 DNA: TGTGCCAGTAGTACCTCCGGCTGGGAGGGGGAGACCCAGTACTTC
CDR3 protein: CASSTSGWEGETQYF

V gene: TRBV11-3
clone size: NA
D gene: NA
J gene: TRBJ2-1
CDR3 DNA: TGTGCCAGCAGCTTGGCCGACTACAATGAGCAGTTCTTC
CDR3 protein: CASSLADYNEQFF

V gene: TRBV18
clone size: NA
D gene: NA
J gene: TRBJ2-5
CDR3 DNA: TGTGCCAGCTCACCAGGGGACTACCAAGAGACCCAGTACTTC
CDR3 protein: CASSPGDYQETQYF

V gene: TRBV19
clone size: once
D gene: TRBD2
J gene: TRBJ2-2
CDR3 DNA: TGTGCCAGTAGTATGGCGACTAGCGGGAGGGCCAGGGAGCTGTTTTTT
CDR3 protein: CASSMATSGRARELFF

V gene: TRBV5-5
clone size: NA
D gene: TRBD1
J gene: TRBJ2-7
CDR3 DNA: TGTGCCAGCAGCCATAGCATACCGGGACAGGGCCTTTTCCTGTACGAGCAGTACTTC
CDR3 protein: CASSHSIPGQGLFLYEQYF

V gene: TRBV28
clone size: NA
D gene: TRBD1
J gene: TRBJ1-2
CDR3 DNA: TGTGCCAGCAGGATAGGGACAGGCTATGGCTACACCTTC
CDR3 protein: CASRIGTGYGYTF

V gene: TRBV27
clone size: NA
D gene: NA
J gene: TRBJ2-7
CDR3 DNA: TGTGCCAGCAGTTTCGCAGGGAACACCTACGAGCAGTACTTC
CDR3 protein: CASSFAGNTYEQYF

V gene: TRBV3-1/TRBV3-2
clone size: NA
D gene: NA
J gene: TRBJ1-1
CDR3 DNA: TGTGCCAGCAGCCCCCGAAGGGGCCCGTTTGGTCCTGAAGCTTTCTTT
CDR3 protein: CASSPRRGPFGPEAFF

V gene: TRBV9
clone size: NA
D gene: NA
J gene: TRBJ2-7
CDR3 DNA: TGTGCCAGCAGCGAGGATAGCACGGCCGAGCAGTACTTC
CDR3 protein: CASSEDSTAEQYF

V gene: TRBV28
clone size: NA
D gene: NA
J gene: TRBJ1-5
CDR3 DNA: TGTGCCAGCAGATCAGGGTTCCGCCAGCCCCAGCATTTT
CDR3 protein: CASRSGFRQPQHF

V gene: TRBV24-1
clone size: NA
D gene: NA
J gene: TRBJ2-6
CDR3 DNA: TGTGCCACCAGTGATTCCAGGATCTCTGGGGCCAACGTCCTGACTTTC
CDR3 protein: CATSDSRISGANVLTF

V gene: TRBV7-8
clone size: few
D gene: TRBD1
J gene: TRBJ1-2
CDR3 DNA: TGTGCCAGCAGCTCAAGCACAGGGGGTGGGGTTGGCTACACCTTC
CDR3 protein: CASSSSTGGGVGYTF

V gene: TRBV7-9
clone size: NA
D gene: NA
J gene: TRBJ2-5
CDR3 DNA: TGTGCCAGCAGCTCAGACAAAGAGACCCAGTACTTC
CDR3 protein: CASSSDKETQYF

V gene: TRBV4-2
clone size: NA
D gene: NA
J gene: TRBJ1-2
CDR3 DNA: TGTGCCAGCAGCCAAGGGGGCGCCGACTATGGCTACACCTTC
CDR3 protein: CASSQGGADYGYTF

V gene: TRBV11-2
clone size: NA
D gene: TRBD2
J gene: TRBJ2-3
CDR3 DNA: TGTGCCAGCAGCTTATTTTCTAGCGGGAGAATGGATACGCAGTATTTT
CDR3 protein: CASSLFSSGRMDTQYF

V gene: TRBV4-1
clone size: NA
D gene: NA
J gene: TRBJ1-1
CDR3 DNA: TGCGCCAGCAGCCAAGGAAGAAATAGGGGTTGGGACACTGAAGCTTTCTTT
CDR3 protein: CASSQGRNRGWDTEAFF

V gene: TRBV5-8
clone size: NA
D gene: NA
J gene: TRBJ2-1
CDR3 DNA: TGTGCCAGCAGCCGGTCGGATGAGCAGTTCTTC
CDR3 protein: CASSRSDEQFF

V gene: TRBV5-5
clone size: NA
D gene: NA
J gene: TRBJ2-2
CDR3 DNA: TGTGCCAGCAGCTTCTTCAACCCCCCTACGACTAGTAGGGTCCCCGGGGAGCTGTTTTTT
CDR3 protein: CASSFFNPPTTSRVPGELFF

V gene: TRBV27
clone size: few
D gene: NA
J gene: TRBJ1-1
CDR3 DNA: TGTGCCAGCAGTTTATCAACTCACTTGAACACTGAAGCTTTCTTT
CDR3 protein: CASSLSTHLNTEAFF

V gene: TRBV6-4
clone size: NA
D gene: TRBD2
J gene: TRBJ2-7
CDR3 DNA: TGTGCCAGCAGGCCCCGCTTGAGCGGGAGGGCATACGAGCAGTACTTC
CDR3 protein: CASRPRLSGRAYEQYF

V gene: TRBV2
clone size: NA
D gene: NA
J gene: TRBJ2-7
CDR3 DNA: TGTGCCAGCAGTTACACCCCGGGACTCAGGTCCTACGAGCAGTACTTC
CDR3 protein: CASSYTPGLRSYEQYF

V gene: TRBV6-6
clone size: NA
D gene: TRBD1
J gene: TRBJ1-1
CDR3 DNA: TGTGCCAGCAGCCTTACTGGACAGGGTGATACTGAAGCTTTCTTT
CDR3 protein: CASSLTGQGDTEAFF

V gene: TRBV7-9
clone size: NA
D gene: TRBD2
J gene: TRBJ2-7
CDR3 DNA: TGTGCCAGCAGCTTCCGTAGCGGGACCTACGAGCAGTACTTC
CDR3 protein: CASSFRSGTYEQYF

V gene: TRBV7-9
clone size: NA
D gene: NA
J gene: TRBJ1-2
CDR3 DNA: TGTGCCAGCAGCTTAACTCAGGGGAACTATGGCTACACCTTC
CDR3 protein: CASSLTQGNYGYTF

V gene: TRBV2
clone size: many
D gene: NA
J gene: TRBJ2-7
CDR3 DNA: TGTGCCAGCAGTGAACACCATCTTGCTCGCTCCAGGACCTACGAGCAGTACTTC
CDR3 protein: CASSEHHLARSRTYEQYF

V gene: TRBV5-4
clone size: NA
D gene: TRBD1
J gene: TRBJ2-7
CDR3 DNA: TGTGCCAGCAGCTTCCGACAGGGGGGCTCCTACGAGCAGTACTTC
CDR3 protein: CASSFRQGGSYEQYF

V gene: TRBV5-4
clone size: NA
D gene: TRBD2
J gene: TRBJ2-2
CDR3 DNA: TGTGCCAGCAGCCGACTAGCGGGAACCGGGGAGCTGTTTTTT
CDR3 protein: CASSRLAGTGELFF

V gene: TRBV29-1
clone size: NA
D gene: TRBD1
J gene: TRBJ1-1
CDR3 DNA: TGCAGCGTCGGGACAGACGTGAACACTGAAGCTTTCTTT
CDR3 protein: CSVGTDVNTEAFF